One and the same sample provided the 24 T cell receptor beta chains below, sequenced in a study of blood T cell repertoires in COVID-19. TCRdb's copy holds only in-frame clones and misses some; the assay was immunoSEQ multiplex PCR. The data show roughly 130,000 clones, just under 85% seen once. The sequenced sample consisted of peripheral blood. These receptors were taken from a woman older than 75 with acute or convalescent COVID-19.

This clone was detected a few times. The V call is TRBV18, the J call TRBJ1-5, with a weak D call TRBD1 (5 bases). Looked up from germline, CDR1 is KGHSH and CDR2 is LQKENI. The CDR3 runs to 13 residues. Trimming cost V 4 bases and J 3 bases, with 7 bases left between them. The CDR3 loop is CASSRDFNQPQHF. CDR3 nucleotides: TGTGCCAGCTCACGGGACTTCAATCAGCCCCAGCATTTT.

This clone was seen a single time. V is TRBV5-1 and J is TRBJ2-1, with 13 bases aligning to TRBD2. The V segment lost 1 base and the J segment 7 bases; nucleotides outside the gene matches: 2. Germline V gene sequence: CDR1 SGHRS, CDR2 YFSETQ. The CDR3 is 15 residues long. Here the CDR3 reads CASSLQLAGGNEQFF. CDR3 DNA sequence: TGCGCCAGCAGCTTGCAACTAGCGGGGGGGAATGAGCAGTTCTTC.

The V gene is TRBV18, the J gene TRBJ2-5; 9 positions match TRBD1. There are 15 residues in the CDR3. With V trimmed by 0 bases and J by 2 bases, 1 base remained unmatched. Looked up from germline, CDR1 is KGHSH and CDR2 is LQKENI. The CDR3 here is CASSPPGTGQETQYF. In nucleotides, the CDR3 is TGTGCCAGCTCACCACCCGGGACAGGGCAAGAGACCCAGTACTTC.

This clone was counted many times. The chain is built from TRBV7-9 and TRBJ2-7; D uncertain. This CDR3 has 15 amino acids. Trimming took off 1 base at V and 1 base at J, with 11 bases between the two ends. Germline-derived CDR1 and CDR2 are SEHNR and FQNEAQ (reference sequence). DNA of the CDR3: TGTGCCAGCAGCTTAGTGAGTGGCAGGTCCTACGAGCAGTACTTC. It encodes CASSLVSGRSYEQYF.

The genes are TRBV2 and TRBJ2-2; D is uncertain. Trimming took 9 bases from V and 7 from J, leaving 9 bases between them. The CDR3 consists of 11 residues. Germline V lookup: CDR1 SNHLY, CDR2 FYNNEI. CDR3 region: CASTAYGELFF. The CDR3 DNA sequence: TGTGCCAGTACAGCTTACGGGGAGCTGTTTTTT. Filled out from reference TRBV2 and TRBJ2-2, the complete variable domain reads EPEVTQTPSHQVTQMGQEVILRCVPISNHLYFYWYRQILGQKVEFLVSFYNNEISEKSEIFDDQFSVERPDGSNFTLKIRSTKLEDSAMYFCASTAYGELFFGEGSRLTVL.

The chain combines TRBV18 with TRBJ2-7; a possible D gene is TRBD1 (5 bases). CDR3 length equals 14 residues. Per germline, CDR1 KGHSH and CDR2 LQKENI. With 3 bases removed from V and 0 bases from J, the gap between germline ends came to 9 bases. The chain's CDR3 is CASSPPGISYEQYF. The CDR3 DNA follows: TGTGCCAGCTCACCGCCAGGGATCTCCTACGAGCAGTACTTC.

The CDR3 nucleotides read TGTGCCACCAGTGATGGGACAGGGAAACTAAGTGAGCAGTTCTTC. Its translation is CATSDGTGKLSEQFF. The chain uses TRBV24-1 and TRBJ2-1; TRBD1 matches 9 bases. There are 15 residues in the CDR3. With V trimmed by 3 bases and J by 9 bases, 8 bases remained unmatched. CDR1 is KGHDR and CDR2 is SFDVKD in the germline V gene.

The chain recombines TRBV24-1 with TRBJ2-5, with TRBD1 as a possible D gene (6 bases). Per germline, CDR1 KGHDR and CDR2 SFDVKD. The CDR3 has 16 amino acids. Deletions cut 12 bases from V and 5 bases from J, with 27 bases between. The DNA of the CDR3 is TGTGCCCCCACCCCCCCTAGCTGGGGGCTGAGGGAGACCCAGTACTTC. This translates into CAPTPPSWGLRETQYF.

The chain links TRBV2 to TRBJ1-5; D gene uncertain. Looked up from germline, CDR1 is SNHLY and CDR2 is FYNNEI. With 4 bases removed from V and 1 base from J, the gap between germline ends came to 8 bases. The CDR3 is 14 amino acids. The CDR3 nucleotides are TGTGCCAGCAGTGCGGAACAGAGCAATCAGCCCCAGCATTTT. Translating it yields CASSAEQSNQPQHF.

V gene TRBV10-3 combines with J gene TRBJ2-3; TRBD2 matches at 10 bases. With 4 bases clipped from V and 11 bases from J, the junction kept 12 bases outside the gene matches. Looked up from germline, CDR1 is ENHRY and CDR2 is SYGVKD. The CDR3 consists of 15 residues. DNA for the CDR3: TGTGCCATCAGTGGGGATAGCGGGGGGCCCTATAGGCAGTATTTT. Translating gives CAISGDSGGPYRQYF.

The chain recombines TRBV5-6 with TRBJ1-5, with unresolved D. Germline V lookup: CDR1 SGHDT, CDR2 YYEEEE. The V gene lost 1 base and the J gene lost 1 base, with 12 bases spanning the gap. The CDR3 has 16 amino acids. CDR3 residues: CASSLFARRSNQPQHF. CDR3 in DNA: TGTGCCAGCAGCTTGTTCGCCAGGAGGAGCAATCAGCCCCAGCATTTT.

V and J are TRBV5-6 and TRBJ2-1, with D perhaps matching TRBD1 (6 bases). The germline V gene encodes CDR1 SGHDT and CDR2 YYEEEE. The V gene lost 3 bases and the J gene lost 6 bases, with 10 bases spanning the gap. The CDR3 extends over 13 amino acids. CDR3 nucleotides: TGTGCCAGCAGCTGGGAAGGGGGCAATGAGCAGTTCTTC. Translation gives CASSWEGGNEQFF.

V usage is TRBV9 and J usage is TRBJ1-6; TRBD1 aligns across 8 bases. V lost 2 bases and J lost 10; bases outside the gene matches: 8. The germline V gene has CDR1 SGDLS and CDR2 YYNGEE. This CDR3 is 15 amino acids long. In DNA form, the CDR3 reads TGTGCCAGCAGCGTGGGGGCAGGGGGCAACTCACCCCTCCACTTT. Its protein is CASSVGAGGNSPLHF.

This chain connects TRBV5-1 to TRBJ1-4; D is unclear. CDR3 length equals 16 residues. From germline, CDR1 is SGHRS and CDR2 YFSETQ. Trimming shortened V by 1 base and J by 0 bases, and 10 bases separated the two germline ends. For the CDR3, the DNA is TGCGCCAGCAGCTTGACGGCAGGATCAACTAATGAAAAACTGTTTTTT. Translation gives CASSLTAGSTNEKLFF.

The chain uses TRBV15 and TRBJ2-7; no reliable D call. V shed 0 bases and J shed 3 bases, with 12 bases lying between them. CDR1 LNHNV and CDR2 YYDKDF come from the germline V gene (reference sequence). The CDR3 totals 15 residues. The CDR3 loop reads CATSRDMGSIYEQYF. The CDR3 nucleotides are TGTGCCACCAGCAGAGATATGGGCAGTATCTACGAGCAGTACTTC.

This clone was observed a handful of times. V usage is TRBV6-5 and J usage is TRBJ1-6; TRBD1 matches 9 bases. The germline gives CDR1 MNHEY, CDR2 SVGAGI. Trimming removed 5 bases from V and 9 bases from J; junction bases left unmatched: 8. This CDR3 is 15 amino acids long. The CDR3 sequence is CASSNGQGRGSPLHF. In DNA, the CDR3 is TGTGCCAGCAGTAACGGACAGGGGAGAGGTTCACCCCTCCACTTT.

The chain links TRBV29-1 to TRBJ1-2; TRBD1 aligns across 9 bases. The germline V gene encodes CDR1 SQVTM and CDR2 ANQGSEA. The CDR3 is made up of 12 amino acids. After removal of 5 bases from V and 7 bases from J, the junction contained 5 bases not matched to a gene. This CDR3 is CSVLDRGPGYTF. CDR3 in DNA: TGCAGCGTTCTGGACAGGGGCCCTGGCTACACCTTC.

This clone was found once. This sequence joins TRBV2 and TRBJ2-7; D may be TRBD1 (6 bases). Germline CDR1 and CDR2: SNHLY and FYNNEI. Trimming removed 9 bases from V and 0 bases from J, with 15 bases in between. This CDR3 has 14 amino acids. This chain's CDR3 is CARQGSPSSYEQYF. The CDR3 DNA reads as TGTGCCAGGCAGGGGAGCCCTAGCTCCTACGAGCAGTACTTC.

V is TRBV27 and J is TRBJ2-7, with 7 bases lining up with TRBD1. The germline V gene encodes CDR1 MNHEY and CDR2 SMNVEV (reference sequence). The CDR3 is 16 residues long. The J segment lost 4 bases and the V segment lost 5 bases, leaving 14 bases of the junction unmatched. As DNA, the CDR3 is TGTGCCAGCAGTAGGGGGCTCGGGACAGACTTATACGAGCAGTACTTC. Amino acids: CASSRGLGTDLYEQYF.

The V gene is TRBV2, the J gene TRBJ1-2; tentatively, D is TRBD1 (6 bases). The germline V and J ends were trimmed by 1 base and 3 bases, with 6 bases remaining between them. Per germline, CDR1 SNHLY and CDR2 FYNNEI. The CDR3 has 13 residues. CDR3: CASSEGTDYGYTF. Here the CDR3 DNA reads TGTGCCAGCAGTGAAGGGACAGACTATGGCTACACCTTC. The full variable domain, in which reference TRBV2 and TRBJ1-2 provide the parts outside the CDR3, is EPEVTQTPSHQVTQMGQEVILRCVPISNHLYFYWYRQILGQKVEFLVSFYNNEISEKSEIFDDQFSVERPDGSNFTLKIRSTKLEDSAMYFCASSEGTDYGYTFGSGTRLTVV.

The chain couples TRBV19 to TRBJ2-3, with 9 nucleotides matching TRBD1. This CDR3 spans 14 amino acids. V lost 5 bases and J lost 5; bases outside the gene matches: 5. Germline lookup yields CDR1 LNHDA and CDR2 SQIVND (reference sequence). CDR3 coding DNA: TGTGCCAGTAGTCTAGGGACAGGGAAAGATACGCAGTATTTT. Its protein is CASSLGTGKDTQYF.

The rearrangement links TRBV4-1 to TRBJ2-1; TRBD2 aligns across 12 bases. Unmatched junction bases numbered 11, after V lost 0 bases and J lost 5 bases. There are 19 residues in the CDR3. Germline lookup yields CDR1 MGHRA and CDR2 YSYEKL. The CDR3 protein is CASSQEASGGALRDNEQFF. For the CDR3, the DNA is TGCGCCAGCAGCCAAGAAGCTAGCGGGGGGGCCCTTCGAGACAATGAGCAGTTCTTC.

The chain is built from TRBV3-1 (or the pseudogene TRBV3-2) and TRBJ1-5; 7 nucleotides agree with TRBD1. V was clipped by 0 bases and J by 6 bases; unmatched bases: 5. From germline, CDR1 is LGHDT and CDR2 YNNKEL (reference sequence). The CDR3 consists of 15 residues. The CDR3 loop reads CASSQDLGGVQPQHF. CDR3 DNA: TGTGCCAGCAGCCAAGATTTAGGGGGCGTTCAGCCCCAGCATTTT.

The chain couples TRBV7-9 to TRBJ1-4; 10 bases fit TRBD1. The germline CDR1 and CDR2 sequences are SEHNR and FQNEAQ (reference sequence). The V and J ends lost 4 bases and 0 bases, in that order; junction bases with no gene match: 8. CDR3 size: 18 residues. CDR3 sequence: CASSSTGGDGATNEKLFF. CDR3 DNA sequence: TGTGCCAGCAGCTCGACAGGGGGCGATGGGGCAACTAATGAAAAACTGTTTTTT.